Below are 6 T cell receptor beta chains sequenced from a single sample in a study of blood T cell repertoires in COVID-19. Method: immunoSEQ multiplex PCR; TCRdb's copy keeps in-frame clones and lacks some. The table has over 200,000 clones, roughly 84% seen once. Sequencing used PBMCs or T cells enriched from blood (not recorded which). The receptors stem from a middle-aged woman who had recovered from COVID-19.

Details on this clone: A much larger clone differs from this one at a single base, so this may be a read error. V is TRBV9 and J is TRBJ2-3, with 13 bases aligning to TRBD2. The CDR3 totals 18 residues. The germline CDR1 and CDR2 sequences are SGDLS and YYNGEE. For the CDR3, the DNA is TGTACCAGCAGCCCCCGGACTAGCGGGAGAGCTAGCACAGATACGCAGTATTTT. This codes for CTSSPRTSGRASTDTQYF. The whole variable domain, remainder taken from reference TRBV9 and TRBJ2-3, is DSGVTQTPKHLITATGQRVTLRCSPRSGDLSVYWYQQSLDQGLQFLIQYYNGEERAKGNILERFSAQQFPDLHSELNLSSLELGDSALYFCTSSPRTSGRASTDTQYFGPGTRLTVL.

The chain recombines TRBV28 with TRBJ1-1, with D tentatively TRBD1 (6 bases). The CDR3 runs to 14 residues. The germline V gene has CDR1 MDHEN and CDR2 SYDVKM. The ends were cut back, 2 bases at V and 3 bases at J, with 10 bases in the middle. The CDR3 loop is CASSLGGADTEAFF. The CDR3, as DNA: TGTGCCAGCAGTTTAGGGGGCGCGGACACTGAAGCTTTCTTT.

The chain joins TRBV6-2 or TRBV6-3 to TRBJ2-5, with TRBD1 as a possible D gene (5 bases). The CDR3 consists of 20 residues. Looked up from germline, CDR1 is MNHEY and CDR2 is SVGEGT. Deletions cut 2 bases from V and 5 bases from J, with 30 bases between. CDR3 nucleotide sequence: TGTGCCAGCAGTTACCCAAGCAGGGCCTTCAGGGATTATTCGCGGGAGACCCAGTACTTC. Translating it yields CASSYPSRAFRDYSRETQYF.

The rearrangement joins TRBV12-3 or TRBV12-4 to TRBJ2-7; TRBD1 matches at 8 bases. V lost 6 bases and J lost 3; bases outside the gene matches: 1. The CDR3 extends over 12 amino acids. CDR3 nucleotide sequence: TGTGCCAGCAGCGACAGGGGCTACGAGCAGTACGTC. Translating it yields CASSDRGYEQYV.

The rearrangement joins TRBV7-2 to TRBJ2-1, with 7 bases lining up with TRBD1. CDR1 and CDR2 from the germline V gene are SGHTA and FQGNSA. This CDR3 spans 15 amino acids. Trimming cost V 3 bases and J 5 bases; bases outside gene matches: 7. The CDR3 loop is CASSFQSGTDNEQFF. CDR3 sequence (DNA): TGTGCCAGCAGCTTCCAATCCGGGACAGACAATGAGCAGTTCTTC.

The CDR3 loop reads CASSGRQGLAVHEQYF. In DNA form, the CDR3 reads TGTGCCAGCAGTGGCCGTCAGGGACTAGCGGTCCACGAGCAGTACTTC. The chain combines TRBV7-2 with TRBJ2-7, with 11 bases matching TRBD2. CDR1 is SGHTA and CDR2 is FQGNSA in the germline V gene. The CDR3 loop spans 16 amino acids. The J segment lost 5 bases and the V segment lost 6 bases, leaving 12 bases of the junction unmatched.